This TCR beta chain emerged from a study of blood T cell repertoires in COVID-19. Overall study: Spain, Italy and the United States supplied samples that represented acute and convalescent COVID-19. T cells, B-cell-depleted T cells, or PBMCs supplied cDNA or gDNA.

Some clones are missing from TCRdb's copy, which holds only in-frame ones; the method was immunoSEQ multiplex PCR. The table lists about 250,000 clones, approximately 89% of them singletons. A single count supports this clone. This CDR3 comprises 13 residues. Unmatched junction bases numbered 6, after V lost 4 bases and J lost 8 bases. CDR1 is SGHRS, CDR2 YFSETQ, per germline. J is TRBJ2-1 and V is TRBV5-1, with TRBD2 matching over 7 bases. This sequence originates from a woman aged 55-69 years who had recovered from COVID-19. The specimen was peripheral blood. The CDR3 region has the DNA TGCGCCAGCAGCCTGGGAGGGGAGGATGAGCAGTTCTTC. Translation gives CASSLGGEDEQFF.